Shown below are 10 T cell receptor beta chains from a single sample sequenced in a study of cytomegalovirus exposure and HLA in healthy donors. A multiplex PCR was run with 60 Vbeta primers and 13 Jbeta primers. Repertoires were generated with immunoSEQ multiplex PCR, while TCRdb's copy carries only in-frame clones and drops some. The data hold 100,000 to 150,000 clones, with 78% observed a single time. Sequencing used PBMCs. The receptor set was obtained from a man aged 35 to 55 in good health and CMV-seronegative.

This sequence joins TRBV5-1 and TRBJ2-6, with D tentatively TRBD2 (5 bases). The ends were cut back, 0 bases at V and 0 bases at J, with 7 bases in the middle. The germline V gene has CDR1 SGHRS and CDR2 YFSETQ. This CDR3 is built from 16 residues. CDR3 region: CASSLEGSSGANVLTF. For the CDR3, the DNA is TGCGCCAGCAGCTTGGAAGGGAGCTCTGGGGCCAACGTCCTGACTTTC.

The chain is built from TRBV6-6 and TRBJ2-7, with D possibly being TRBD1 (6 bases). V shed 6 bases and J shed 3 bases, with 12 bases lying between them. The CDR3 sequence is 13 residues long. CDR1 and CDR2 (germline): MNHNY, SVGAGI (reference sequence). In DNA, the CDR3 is TGTGCCAGCAGGAGGGACACCAACTACGAGCAGTACTTC. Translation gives CASRRDTNYEQYF.

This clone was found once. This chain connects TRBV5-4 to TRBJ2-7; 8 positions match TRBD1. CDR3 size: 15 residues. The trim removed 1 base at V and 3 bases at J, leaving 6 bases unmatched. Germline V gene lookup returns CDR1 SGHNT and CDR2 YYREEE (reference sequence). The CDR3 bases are TGTGCCAGCAGCTTGTCCGGACAGGGCGACTACGAGCAGTACTTC. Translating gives CASSLSGQGDYEQYF.

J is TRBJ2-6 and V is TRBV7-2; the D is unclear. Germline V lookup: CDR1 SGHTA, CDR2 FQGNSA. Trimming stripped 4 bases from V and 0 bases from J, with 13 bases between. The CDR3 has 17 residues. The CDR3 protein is CASSSGRFRSGANVLTF. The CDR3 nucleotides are TGTGCCAGCAGCTCTGGCAGGTTTCGCTCTGGGGCCAACGTCCTGACTTTC.

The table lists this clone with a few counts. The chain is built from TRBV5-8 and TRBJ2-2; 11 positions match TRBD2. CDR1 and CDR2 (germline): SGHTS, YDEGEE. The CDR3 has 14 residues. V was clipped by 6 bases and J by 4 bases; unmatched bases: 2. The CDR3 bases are TGTGCCAGCATAGGGACTAGCGGCACCGGGGAGCTGTTTTTT. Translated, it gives CASIGTSGTGELFF.

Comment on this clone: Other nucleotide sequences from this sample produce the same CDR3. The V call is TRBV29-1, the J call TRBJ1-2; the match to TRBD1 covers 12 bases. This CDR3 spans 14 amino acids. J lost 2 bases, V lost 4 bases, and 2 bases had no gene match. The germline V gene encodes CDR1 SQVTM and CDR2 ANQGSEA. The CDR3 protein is CSVAGTGGNYGYTF. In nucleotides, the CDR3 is TGCAGCGTTGCCGGGACAGGGGGCAACTATGGCTACACCTTC.

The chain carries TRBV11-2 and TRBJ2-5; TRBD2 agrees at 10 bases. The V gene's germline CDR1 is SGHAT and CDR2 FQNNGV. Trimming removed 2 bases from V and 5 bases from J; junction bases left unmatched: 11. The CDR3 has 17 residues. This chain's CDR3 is CASSLFFERGGFETQYF. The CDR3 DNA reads TGTGCCAGCAGCTTATTTTTCGAGCGGGGGGGCTTCGAGACCCAGTACTTC.

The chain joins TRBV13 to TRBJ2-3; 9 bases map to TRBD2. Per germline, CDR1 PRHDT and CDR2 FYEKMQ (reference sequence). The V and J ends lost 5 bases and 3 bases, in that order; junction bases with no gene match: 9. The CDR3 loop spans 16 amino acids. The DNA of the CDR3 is TGTGCCAGCAGCCTTTGGTTTAGCGGGGGTACAGATACGCAGTATTTT. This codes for CASSLWFSGGTDTQYF.

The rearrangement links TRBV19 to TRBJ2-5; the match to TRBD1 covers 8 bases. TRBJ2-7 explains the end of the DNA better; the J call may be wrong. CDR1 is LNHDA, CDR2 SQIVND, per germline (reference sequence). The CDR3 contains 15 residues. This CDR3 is CASSTPGQVTYEQYF. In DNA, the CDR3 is TGTGCCAGTAGTACCCCGGGACAGGTTACCTACGAGCAGTACTTC.

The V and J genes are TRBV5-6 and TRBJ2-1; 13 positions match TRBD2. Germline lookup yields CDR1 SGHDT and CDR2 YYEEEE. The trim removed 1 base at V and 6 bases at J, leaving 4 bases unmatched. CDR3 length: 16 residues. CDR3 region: CASSLLGTSGINEQFF. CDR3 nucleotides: TGTGCCAGCAGCTTGCTCGGGACTAGCGGGATCAATGAGCAGTTCTTC.